The 27 T cell receptor beta chains below all came from one sample that was sequenced in a study of shared clonotypes between healthy human individuals. TCRdb keeps only in-frame clones here, not all; method: immunoSEQ multiplex PCR. The repertoire holds under 600,000 clones, with about three quarters as singletons. Sample: PBMCs. The receptors originated from a woman between 35 and 50 years old in good health. Some clones in this sample may be carry-over from other donors' samples.

The chain joins TRBV2 to TRBJ2-3; D possibly uses TRBD1 or TRBD2 (5 bases each). This CDR3 is 12 amino acids long. Germline lookup yields CDR1 SNHLY and CDR2 FYNNEI. V was trimmed by 6 bases and J by 8 bases, leaving 12 bases between them. The CDR3 DNA follows: TGTGCCAGCAGCGTTCTTGGGGGTACGCAGTATTTT. Encoded protein: CASSVLGGTQYF.

The V gene is TRBV6-6, the J gene TRBJ1-4; maybe TRBD1 (5 bases). Trimming stripped 6 bases from V and 3 bases from J, with 14 bases between. Looked up from germline, CDR1 is MNHNY and CDR2 is SVGAGI (reference sequence). The CDR3 spans 15 residues. The chain's CDR3 is CASSHPGEANEKLFF. The CDR3 region has the DNA TGTGCCAGCAGCCACCCGGGGGAAGCTAATGAAAAACTGTTTTTT.

This chain uses TRBV28 with TRBJ1-5, with TRBD1 matching over 10 bases. The J segment lost 6 bases and the V segment lost 5 bases, leaving 10 bases of the junction unmatched. The CDR3 totals 16 residues. The germline gives CDR1 MDHEN, CDR2 SYDVKM. CDR3 bases: TGTGCCAGCAGTCCCCCCGGGACAGGGGTTTTTCAGCCCCAGCATTTT. Its translation is CASSPPGTGVFQPQHF.

The rearrangement joins TRBV28 to TRBJ2-5; a possible D gene is TRBD2 (6 bases). Trimming shortened V by 8 bases and J by 4 bases, and 14 bases separated the two germline ends. The CDR3 has 13 residues. Germline CDR1 reads MDHEN; CDR2 reads SYDVKM. The CDR3 reads CASSRTGRETQYF. For the CDR3, the DNA is TGTGCCAGCTCTAGGACCGGGAGAGAGACCCAGTACTTC.

The chain combines TRBV11-2 with TRBJ1-4; D call uncertain. Trimming took off 5 bases at V and 0 bases at J, with 10 bases between the two ends. Germline loops: CDR1 SGHAT, CDR2 FQNNGV. The CDR3 covers 15 residues. Here the CDR3 DNA reads TGTGCCAGCAGCCCGCAGAGTGCAACTAATGAAAAACTGTTTTTT. Encoded protein: CASSPQSATNEKLFF.

The chain is built from TRBV7-2 and TRBJ1-2; no reliable D call. V lost 4 bases and J lost 7, with 13 bases in between. CDR3 size: 13 residues. Germline V gene sequence: CDR1 SGHTA, CDR2 FQGNSA. In nucleotides, the CDR3 is TGTGCCAGCAGCTCCACCCCCGGCGGTGGCTACACCTTC. Translating it yields CASSSTPGGGYTF. Combining the CDR3 with reference TRBV7-2 and TRBJ1-2 gives the whole variable domain GAGVSQSPSNKVTEKGKDVELRCDPISGHTALYWYRQSLGQGLEFLIYFQGNSAPDKSGLPSDRFSAERTGGSVSTLTIQRTQQEDSAVYLCASSSTPGGGYTFGSGTRLTVV.

CDR3 amino acids: CASSLAPTGELFF. In DNA, the CDR3 is TGTGCCAGCAGCTTAGCCCCAACCGGGGAGCTGTTTTTT. The rearrangement joins TRBV7-2 to TRBJ2-2; no definite D call. This CDR3 is 13 amino acids long. Germline CDR1 is SGHTA and CDR2 is FQGNSA. V was trimmed by 0 bases and J by 5 bases, leaving 4 bases between them.

The chain recombines TRBV2 with TRBJ2-2; the match to TRBD1 covers 7 bases. V was pared by 7 bases and J by 5 bases, with 4 bases of the junction left unmatched. The germline CDR1 and CDR2 sequences are SNHLY and FYNNEI. CDR3 length equals 13 residues. This CDR3 is CASKTGYTGELFF. DNA for the CDR3: TGTGCCAGCAAGACAGGGTATACCGGGGAGCTGTTTTTT.

There are many counts of this clone. This specimen includes other DNA sequences encoding the same CDR3. This chain uses TRBV6-5 with TRBJ1-2, with D unresolved. CDR1 MNHEY and CDR2 SVGAGI come from the germline V gene. Trimming removed 5 bases at V and 2 bases at J, with 9 bases between. The CDR3 extends over 13 amino acids. CDR3 amino acids: CASSPSPNYGYTF. CDR3 DNA sequence: TGTGCCAGCAGTCCTTCTCCCAACTATGGCTACACCTTC.

The V call is TRBV7-2, the J call TRBJ1-2; tentatively, D is TRBD1 (5 bases). CDR3 size: 15 residues. The germline V gene encodes CDR1 SGHTA and CDR2 FQGNSA. The V end lost 5 bases, the J end lost 4 bases, and 17 bases lay between the germline ends. CDR3 protein: CASSPRGGDGYGYTF. CDR3 DNA sequence: TGTGCCAGCAGCCCCCGGGGAGGGGACGGCTATGGCTACACCTTC.

There are many counts of this clone. The CDR3 sequence: CASSLDVGPHQPQHF. The CDR3 bases are TGCGCCAGCAGCTTGGATGTGGGGCCTCATCAGCCCCAGCATTTT. The chain is built from TRBV5-1 and TRBJ1-5, with D possibly matching TRBD1 (5 bases). The CDR3 runs 15 residues. Germline CDR1 SGHRS, CDR2 YFSETQ. V lost 0 bases, J lost 5 bases, and 12 bases lay in between.

The chain combines TRBV6-1 with TRBJ2-7; the match to TRBD1 covers 8 bases. The CDR3 covers 14 residues. V lost 6 bases to trimming and J lost 3 bases; unmatched junction nucleotides: 7. Germline values: CDR1 MNHNS, CDR2 SASEGT. CDR3: CASSFGQGDYEQYF. The CDR3 nucleotides are TGTGCCAGCAGCTTCGGACAGGGAGACTACGAGCAGTACTTC.

This sequence joins TRBV5-4 and TRBJ2-1, with 14 bases aligning to TRBD2. After removal of 2 bases from V and 10 bases from J, the junction contained 11 bases not matched to a gene. The V gene's germline CDR1 is SGHNT and CDR2 YYREEE (reference sequence). The CDR3 covers 17 residues. CDR3 nucleotides: TGTGCCAGCAGCTTAGGACTAGCGGGAGGTCAAGGGGACGAGCAGTTCTTC. Translating gives CASSLGLAGGQGDEQFF.

This sequence joins TRBV7-2 and TRBJ2-1; D uncertain. Trimming shortened V by 3 bases and J by 4 bases, and 16 bases separated the two germline ends. The CDR3 totals 16 residues. CDR1 SGHTA and CDR2 FQGNSA come from the germline V gene. The CDR3 reads CASSLADGLAYNEQFF. The CDR3 DNA is TGTGCCAGCAGCTTGGCCGACGGATTGGCTTACAATGAGCAGTTCTTC.

This clone appeared a single time. V and J are TRBV4-3 and TRBJ2-5; D is ambiguous. The CDR3 has 14 amino acids. The V gene's germline CDR1 is LGHNA and CDR2 YSLEER. Trimming removed 0 bases at V and 1 base at J, with 6 bases between. The chain's CDR3 is CASSQDLGQETQYF. The CDR3 nucleotides read TGCGCCAGCAGCCAAGATCTGGGCCAAGAGACCCAGTACTTC.

This clone is a singleton in its sample. V and J are TRBV19 and TRBJ1-1; D may be TRBD1 (6 bases). CDR3 size: 13 residues. The germline V gene has CDR1 LNHDA and CDR2 SQIVND (reference sequence). V lost 6 bases, J lost 5 bases, and 13 bases lay in between. The CDR3 coding sequence is TGTGCCAGTAGCTCACAGGGACGAACTGAAGCTTTCTTT. This encodes CASSSQGRTEAFF.

The V gene is TRBV9, the J gene TRBJ2-1; possibly TRBD2 for D (6 bases). CDR3 length: 16 amino acids. V was pared by 2 bases and J by 6 bases, with 18 bases between. CDR1 and CDR2 from the germline V gene are SGDLS and YYNGEE. The CDR3 DNA reads TGTGCCAGCAGCGTGGTCCCGGGGGTGAGGGGCAATGAGCAGTTCTTC. Translation gives CASSVVPGVRGNEQFF.

This clone was counted ten times or more. The rearrangement links TRBV27 to TRBJ2-3; 8 nucleotides line up with TRBD2. The CDR3 has 16 residues. Per the germline V gene, CDR1 is MNHEY and CDR2 is SMNVEV (reference sequence). The ends lost 3 bases at V and 2 bases at J; junction bases unmatched: 7. The CDR3 protein is CASSFLTSGDTDTQYF. The DNA for the CDR3 is TGTGCCAGCAGTTTCCTAACTAGCGGTGACACAGATACGCAGTATTTT.

The chain recombines TRBV4-2 with TRBJ2-7; 7 bases fit TRBD2. The V gene end was trimmed by 2 bases and the J gene end by 0 bases; junction bases not matched to a gene: 4. The CDR3 totals 15 residues. CDR1 is LGHNA and CDR2 is YNFKEQ in the germline V gene. The CDR3 here is CASSQRDYFSYEQYF. The CDR3 DNA sequence: TGTGCCAGCAGCCAACGGGACTACTTCTCCTACGAGCAGTACTTC.

The gene calls are TRBV9 and TRBJ1-4; D not certain. The CDR3 length is 15 residues. V lost 0 bases and J lost 7, with 13 bases in between. The germline V gene encodes CDR1 SGDLS and CDR2 YYNGEE. The CDR3, as DNA: TGTGCCAGCAGCGTAGTCGGGGTCGGAGGTGAAAAACTGTTTTTT. This translates into CASSVVGVGGEKLFF.

In the case of this clone: One base separates it from a far larger clone, so it is likely a read error. The chain joins TRBV30 to TRBJ2-2; 7 bases are a match to TRBD2. Germline assignment: CDR1 GTSNPN and CDR2 SVGIG (reference sequence). With V trimmed by 4 bases and J by 6 bases, 11 bases remained unmatched. The CDR3 contains 15 residues. The CDR3 DNA reads TGTGCCTGGATATTAGCGGGTCTTGACGCCGGGGAGCTGTTTTTT. This encodes CAWILAGLDAGELFF.

V and J are TRBV30 and TRBJ2-5; possibly TRBD1 for D (8 bases). V was clipped by 4 bases and J by 0 bases, with 21 bases between them. From germline, CDR1 is GTSNPN and CDR2 SVGIG (reference sequence). The CDR3 sequence is 17 residues long. Written as DNA, the CDR3 is TGTGCCTGGACGAGGGGGAGGGACAGGCGGTACCAAGAGACCCAGTACTTC. It codes for CAWTRGRDRRYQETQYF.

This clone was picked up one time. This same CDR3 is encoded by further DNA sequences in the sample. The chain is built from TRBV18 and TRBJ2-7, with a possible D match to TRBD1 (5 bases). Between the trimmed V and J ends, which lost 1 base and 3 bases, there was a span of 7 bases. Germline CDR1 KGHSH, CDR2 LQKENI. The CDR3 contains 13 residues. The CDR3 nucleotides are TGTGCCAGCTCACCACGGGGCGGCTACGAGCAGTACTTC. Amino acid sequence: CASSPRGGYEQYF. Full variable domain (rest looked up from reference TRBV18 and TRBJ2-7): NAGVMQNPRHLVRRRGQEARLRCSPMKGHSHVYWYRQLPEEGLKFMVYLQKENIIDESGMPKERFSAEFPKEGPSILRIQQVVRGDSAAYFCASSPRGGYEQYFGPGTRLTVT.

The V gene is TRBV6-4, the J gene TRBJ1-2; the D gene is possibly TRBD1 (6 bases). This CDR3 has 16 amino acids. Germline V lookup: CDR1 MRHNA, CDR2 SNTAGT. The V end lost 3 bases, the J end lost 4 bases, and 18 bases lay between the germline ends. For the CDR3, the DNA is TGTGCCAGCAGTGAAACGGGGGCTCAGGATATCTATGGCTACACCTTC. The encoded protein is CASSETGAQDIYGYTF.

This clone has just one count. The chain links TRBV6-1 to TRBJ1-1; 7 bases are a match to TRBD1. CDR1 and CDR2 from the germline V gene are MNHNS and SASEGT. The J segment lost 7 bases and the V segment lost 3 bases, leaving 8 bases of the junction unmatched. This CDR3 has 14 amino acids. The DNA for the CDR3 is TGTGCCAGCAGTGACGCCGGGACAGTCGTTGAAGCTTTCTTT. This gives the protein CASSDAGTVVEAFF.

This clone was detected once. The sample carries other DNA sequences with the same CDR3. This chain connects TRBV28 to TRBJ2-6, with D maybe TRBD2 (5 bases). Looked up from germline, CDR1 is MDHEN and CDR2 is SYDVKM. The CDR3 is made up of 15 amino acids. The V and J ends lost 1 base and 4 bases respectively, with 8 bases between them. CDR3 in amino acids: CASSLSGSGANVLTF. The CDR3 DNA reads TGTGCCAGCAGTTTATCGGGGTCCGGGGCCAACGTCCTGACTTTC.

CDR3 nucleotides: TGTGCCAGCAAAGCGGACTCTGGGGTTACGCAGTATTTT. Protein: CASKADSGVTQYF. The chain combines TRBV27 with TRBJ2-3, with a tentative D call TRBD2 (5 bases). V was cut by 7 bases and J by 8 bases, with 16 bases left in between. Germline CDR1 reads MNHEY; CDR2 reads SMNVEV (reference sequence). CDR3 length: 13 residues.